The present T cell receptor (beta chain) was sequenced within a study of blood T cell repertoires in COVID-19. Study context: Sites in the United States, Italy and Spain provided acute and convalescent COVID-19 samples.

Cohort placement rested on clinical history that participants reported themselves. Source study methods: Amplification of reference gene primers provided the estimated nucleated cell counts. Only in-frame clones appear in the TCRdb table, and some are missing; sequencing was by immunoSEQ multiplex PCR. For V, J and clone size, that table is used; D and trimming come from the DNA. Seen here are 150,000 to 200,000 clones, around three quarters observed once, and the top ten hold 17%. CDR1 is LNHDA and CDR2 is SQIVND in the germline V gene (reference sequence). V dropped 3 bases and J dropped 1 base, with 6 bases sitting between them. CDR3 length: 13 amino acids.

The sample consisted of PBMCs or T cells enriched from blood (not recorded which). This TCR was recovered from a woman in her 50s with acute COVID-19. The chain employs TRBV19 and TRBJ1-2; D remains unclear. CDR3 in amino acids: CASSIRVNYGYTF. In DNA, the CDR3 is TGTGCCAGTAGTATCCGGGTTAACTATGGCTACACCTTC.